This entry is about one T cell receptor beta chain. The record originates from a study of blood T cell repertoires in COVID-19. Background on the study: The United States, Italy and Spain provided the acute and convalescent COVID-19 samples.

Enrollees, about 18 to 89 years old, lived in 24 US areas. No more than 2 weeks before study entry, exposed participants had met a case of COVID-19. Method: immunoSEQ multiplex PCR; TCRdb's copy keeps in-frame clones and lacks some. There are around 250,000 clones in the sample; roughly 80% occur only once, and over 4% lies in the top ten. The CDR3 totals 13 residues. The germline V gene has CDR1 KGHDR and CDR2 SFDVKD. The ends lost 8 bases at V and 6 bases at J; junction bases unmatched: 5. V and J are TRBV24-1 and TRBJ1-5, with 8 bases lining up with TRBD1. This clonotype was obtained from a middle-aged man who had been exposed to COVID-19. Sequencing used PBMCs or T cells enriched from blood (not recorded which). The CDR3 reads CATTGGAGQPQHF. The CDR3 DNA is TGTGCCACCACAGGGGGCGCCGGTCAGCCCCAGCATTTT.